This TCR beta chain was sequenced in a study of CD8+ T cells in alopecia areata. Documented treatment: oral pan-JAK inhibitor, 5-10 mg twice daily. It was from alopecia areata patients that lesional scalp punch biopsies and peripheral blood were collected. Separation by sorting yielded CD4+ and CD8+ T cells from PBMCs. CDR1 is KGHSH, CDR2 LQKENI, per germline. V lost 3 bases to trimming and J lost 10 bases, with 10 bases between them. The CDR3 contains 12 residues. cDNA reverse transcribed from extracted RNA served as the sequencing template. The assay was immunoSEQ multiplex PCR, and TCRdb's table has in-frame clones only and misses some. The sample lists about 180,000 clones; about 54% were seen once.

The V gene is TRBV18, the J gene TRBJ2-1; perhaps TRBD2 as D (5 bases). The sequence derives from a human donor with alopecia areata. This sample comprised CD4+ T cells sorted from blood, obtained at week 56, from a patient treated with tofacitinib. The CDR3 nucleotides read TGTGCCAGCTCACCGCTAAGGGAGGAGCAGTTCTTC. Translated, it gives CASSPLREEQFF.